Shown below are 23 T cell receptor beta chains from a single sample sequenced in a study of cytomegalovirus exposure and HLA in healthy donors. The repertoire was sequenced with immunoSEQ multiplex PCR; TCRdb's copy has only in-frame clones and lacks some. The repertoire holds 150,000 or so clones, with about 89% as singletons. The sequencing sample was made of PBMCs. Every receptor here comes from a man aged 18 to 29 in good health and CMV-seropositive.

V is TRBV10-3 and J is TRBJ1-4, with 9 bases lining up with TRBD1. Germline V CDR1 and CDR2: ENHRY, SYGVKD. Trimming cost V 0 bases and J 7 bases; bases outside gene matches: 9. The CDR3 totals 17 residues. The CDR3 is CAISESPRTGAREKLFF. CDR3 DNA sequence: TGTGCCATCAGTGAGTCCCCACGGACAGGGGCACGTGAAAAACTGTTTTTT.

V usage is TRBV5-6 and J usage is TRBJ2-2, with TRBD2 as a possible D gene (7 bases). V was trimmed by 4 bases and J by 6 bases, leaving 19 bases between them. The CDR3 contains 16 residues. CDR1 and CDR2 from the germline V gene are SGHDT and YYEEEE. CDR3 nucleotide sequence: TGTGCCAGCAGCCCCCCGGGACTATCAGGGGCCGGGGAGCTGTTTTTT. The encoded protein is CASSPPGLSGAGELFF.

The CDR3 spells CASSPSGSVEQFF. The DNA of the CDR3 is TGTGCCAGCAGTCCTAGCGGGAGCGTTGAGCAGTTCTTC. The genes are TRBV5-6 and TRBJ2-1; 10 positions match TRBD2. CDR3 length: 13 residues. The germline gives CDR1 SGHDT, CDR2 YYEEEE. The J segment lost 9 bases and the V segment lost 5 bases, leaving 5 bases of the junction unmatched.

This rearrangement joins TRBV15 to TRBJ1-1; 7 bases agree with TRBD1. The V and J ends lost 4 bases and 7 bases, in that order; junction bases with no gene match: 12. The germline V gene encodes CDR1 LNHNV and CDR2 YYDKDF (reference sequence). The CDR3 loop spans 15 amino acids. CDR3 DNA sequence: TGTGCCACCAGCACCCGCAACGGGGACAGATATGAAGCTTTCTTT. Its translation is CATSTRNGDRYEAFF. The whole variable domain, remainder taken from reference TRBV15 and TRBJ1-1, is DAMVIQNPRYQVTQFGKPVTLSCSQTLNHNVMYWYQQKSSQAPKLLFHYYDKDFNNEADTPDNFQSRRPNTSFCFLDIRSPGLGDTAMYLCATSTRNGDRYEAFFGQGTRLTVV.

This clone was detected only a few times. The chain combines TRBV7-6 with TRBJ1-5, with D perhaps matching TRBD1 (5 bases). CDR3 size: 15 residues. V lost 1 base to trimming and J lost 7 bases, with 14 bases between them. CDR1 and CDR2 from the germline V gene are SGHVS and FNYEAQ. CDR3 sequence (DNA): TGTGCCAGCAGCTTAGACGGGGGGGTGCGACAGCCCCAGCATTTT. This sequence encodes CASSLDGGVRQPQHF.

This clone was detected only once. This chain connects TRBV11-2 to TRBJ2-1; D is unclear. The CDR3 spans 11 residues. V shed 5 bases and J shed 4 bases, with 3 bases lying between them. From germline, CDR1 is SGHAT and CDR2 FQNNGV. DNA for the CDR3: TGTGCCAGCAGCCCGTACAATGAGCAGTTCTTC. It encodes CASSPYNEQFF. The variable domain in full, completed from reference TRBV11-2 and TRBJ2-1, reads EAGVAQSPRYKIIEKRQSVAFWCNPISGHATLYWYQQILGQGPKLLIQFQNNGVVDDSQLPKDRFSAERLKGVDSTLKIQPAKLEDSAVYLCASSPYNEQFFGPGTRLTVL.

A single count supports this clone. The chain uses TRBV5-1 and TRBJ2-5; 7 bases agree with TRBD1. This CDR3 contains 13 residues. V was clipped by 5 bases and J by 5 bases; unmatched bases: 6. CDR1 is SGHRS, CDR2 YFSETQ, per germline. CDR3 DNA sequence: TGCGCCAGCAGTAGGGGGCAGCGGGAGACCCAGTACTTC. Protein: CASSRGQRETQYF. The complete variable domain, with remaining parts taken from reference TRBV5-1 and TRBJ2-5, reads KAGVTQTPRYLIKTRGQQVTLSCSPISGHRSVSWYQQTPGQGLQFLFEYFSETQRNKGNFPGRFSGRQFSNSRSEMNVSTLELGDSALYLCASSRGQRETQYFGPGTRLLVL.

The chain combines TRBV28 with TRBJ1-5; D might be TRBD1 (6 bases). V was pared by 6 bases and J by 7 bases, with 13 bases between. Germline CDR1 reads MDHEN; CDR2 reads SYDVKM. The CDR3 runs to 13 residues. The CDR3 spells CASSPGGGQPQHF. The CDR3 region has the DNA TGTGCCAGCAGCCCCGGTGGGGGCCAGCCCCAGCATTTT.

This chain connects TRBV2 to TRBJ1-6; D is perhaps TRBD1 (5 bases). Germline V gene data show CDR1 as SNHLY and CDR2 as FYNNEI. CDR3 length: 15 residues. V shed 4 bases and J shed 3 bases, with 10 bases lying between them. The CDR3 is CASSGNRLYNSPLHF. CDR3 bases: TGTGCCAGCAGTGGAAACAGGCTCTATAATTCACCCCTCCACTTT. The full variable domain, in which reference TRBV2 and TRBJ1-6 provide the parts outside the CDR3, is EPEVTQTPSHQVTQMGQEVILRCVPISNHLYFYWYRQILGQKVEFLVSFYNNEISEKSEIFDDQFSVERPDGSNFTLKIRSTKLEDSAMYFCASSGNRLYNSPLHFGNGTRLTVT.

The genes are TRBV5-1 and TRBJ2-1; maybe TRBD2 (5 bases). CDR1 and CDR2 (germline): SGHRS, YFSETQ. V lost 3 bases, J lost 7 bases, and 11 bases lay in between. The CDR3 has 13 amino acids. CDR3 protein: CASSYDSVNEQFF. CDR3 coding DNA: TGCGCCAGCAGCTATGATAGCGTTAATGAGCAGTTCTTC.

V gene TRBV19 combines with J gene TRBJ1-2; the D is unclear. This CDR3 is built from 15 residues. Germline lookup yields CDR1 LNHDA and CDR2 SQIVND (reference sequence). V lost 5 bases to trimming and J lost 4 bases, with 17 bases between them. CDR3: CASSFPGLSAYGYTF. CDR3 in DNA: TGTGCCAGTAGTTTCCCCGGGTTGTCTGCCTATGGCTACACCTTC.

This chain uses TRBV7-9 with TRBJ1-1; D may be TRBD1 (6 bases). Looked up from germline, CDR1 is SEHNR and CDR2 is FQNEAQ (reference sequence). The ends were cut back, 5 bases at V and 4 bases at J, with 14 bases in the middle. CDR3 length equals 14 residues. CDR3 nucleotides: TGTGCCAGCAGCCTCCAAACAGGGAGCACTGAAGCTTTCTTT. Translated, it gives CASSLQTGSTEAFF.

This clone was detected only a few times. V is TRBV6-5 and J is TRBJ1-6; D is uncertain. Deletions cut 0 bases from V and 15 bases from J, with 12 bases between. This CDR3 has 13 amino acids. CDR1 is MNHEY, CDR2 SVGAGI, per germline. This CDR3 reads CASSYSTLAHLHF. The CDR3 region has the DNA TGTGCCAGCAGTTACTCGACCCTAGCGCACCTCCACTTT.

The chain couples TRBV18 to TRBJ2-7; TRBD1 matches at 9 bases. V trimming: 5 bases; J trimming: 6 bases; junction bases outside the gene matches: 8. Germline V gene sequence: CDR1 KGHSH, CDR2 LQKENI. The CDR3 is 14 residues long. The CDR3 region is CASSMTGTGSEQYF. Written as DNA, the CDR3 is TGTGCCAGCTCAATGACCGGGACAGGGTCCGAGCAGTACTTC.

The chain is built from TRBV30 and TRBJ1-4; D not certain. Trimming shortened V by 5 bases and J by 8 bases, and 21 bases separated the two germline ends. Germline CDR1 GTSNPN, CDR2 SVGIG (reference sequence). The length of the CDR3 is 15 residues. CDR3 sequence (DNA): TGTGCCTGGGGTGACACCTCCACAGATCCCGAAAAACTGTTTTTT. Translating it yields CAWGDTSTDPEKLFF.

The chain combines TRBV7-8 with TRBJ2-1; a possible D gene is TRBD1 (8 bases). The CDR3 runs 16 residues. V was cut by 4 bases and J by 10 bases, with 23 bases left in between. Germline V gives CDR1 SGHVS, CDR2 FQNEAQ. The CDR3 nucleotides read TGTGCCAGCAGCTCCCCAGGGGGCGTCGCGGGAGACGAGCAGTTCTTC. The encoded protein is CASSSPGGVAGDEQFF.

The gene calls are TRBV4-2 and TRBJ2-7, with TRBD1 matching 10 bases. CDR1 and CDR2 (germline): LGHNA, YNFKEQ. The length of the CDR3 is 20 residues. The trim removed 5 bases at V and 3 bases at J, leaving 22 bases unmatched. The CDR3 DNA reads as TGTGCCAGCAGCGTCGCCCGTTGGACAGGGGGTCGCAGGGGGAGCTACGAGCAGTACTTC. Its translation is CASSVARWTGGRRGSYEQYF.

As DNA, the CDR3 is TGCGCCAGCAGCTTGGATCCAGTCCGGGTTACAGATACGCAGTATTTT. Protein sequence: CASSLDPVRVTDTQYF. The chain combines TRBV5-1 with TRBJ2-3; D not resolved. V lost 0 bases to trimming and J lost 3 bases, with 14 bases between them. The CDR3 contains 16 residues. The germline CDR1 and CDR2 sequences are SGHRS and YFSETQ.

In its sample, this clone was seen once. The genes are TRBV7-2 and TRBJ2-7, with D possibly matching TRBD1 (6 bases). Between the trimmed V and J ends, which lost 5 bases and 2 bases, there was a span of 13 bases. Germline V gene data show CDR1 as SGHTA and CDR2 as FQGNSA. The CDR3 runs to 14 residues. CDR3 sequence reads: CASSQWDTPYEQYF. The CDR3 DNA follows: TGTGCCAGCAGCCAATGGGACACACCCTACGAGCAGTACTTC.

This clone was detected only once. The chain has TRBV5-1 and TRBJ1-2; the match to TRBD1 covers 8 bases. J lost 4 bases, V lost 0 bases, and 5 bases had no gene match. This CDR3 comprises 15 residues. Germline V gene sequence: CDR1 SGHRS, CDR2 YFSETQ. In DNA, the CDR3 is TGCGCCAGCAGCTTGGTTGCAGGGGGCGTCTATGGCTACACCTTC. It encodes CASSLVAGGVYGYTF.

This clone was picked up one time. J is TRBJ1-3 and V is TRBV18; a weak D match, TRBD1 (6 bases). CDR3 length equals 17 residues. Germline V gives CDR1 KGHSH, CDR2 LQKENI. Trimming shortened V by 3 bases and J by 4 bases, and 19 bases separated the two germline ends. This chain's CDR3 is CASSPIETQGGGNTIYF. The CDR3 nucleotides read TGTGCCAGCTCACCGATTGAAACACAGGGCGGCGGAAACACCATATATTTT.

CDR3 DNA sequence: TGTGCCAGCAGTGAATTCGACTCTTCCTACGAGCAGTACTTC. Its protein product is CASSEFDSSYEQYF. J is TRBJ2-7 and V is TRBV6-1; D is unclear. CDR1 MNHNS and CDR2 SASEGT come from the germline V gene. The CDR3 extends over 14 amino acids. With 2 bases removed from V and 1 base from J, the gap between germline ends came to 9 bases.

CDR3 sequence reads: CASSFLRNTEAFF. CDR3 nucleotides: TGTGCCAGCAGCTTCCTACGGAACACTGAAGCTTTCTTT. This chain joins TRBV7-2 and TRBJ1-1; D is unresolved. Germline CDR1 is SGHTA and CDR2 is FQGNSA. The CDR3 covers 13 residues. Trimming shortened V by 3 bases and J by 1 base, and 6 bases separated the two germline ends.